This passage covers 27 T cell receptor beta chains from one sample sequenced in a study of control samples from healthy donors and cancer patients. Sequenced by immunoSEQ multiplex PCR; TCRdb stores in-frame clones only, minus some. The data contain roughly 170,000 clones, approximately 92% of them singletons. The source material was blood. The receptors were gathered from a woman aged 40 to 55 in good health.

The chain links TRBV2 to TRBJ1-2, with D perhaps matching TRBD1 (5 bases). Looked up from germline, CDR1 is SNHLY and CDR2 is FYNNEI. V shed 0 bases and J shed 3 bases, with 11 bases lying between them. The CDR3 has 15 residues. In DNA form, the CDR3 reads TGTGCCAGCAGTGAAGCGGGGGGACTGGACTATGGCTACACCTTC. It yields the protein CASSEAGGLDYGYTF.

The chain has TRBV19 and TRBJ2-7, with D perhaps TRBD2 (5 bases). CDR3 length equals 15 residues. V lost 7 bases, J lost 1 base, and 17 bases lay in between. Germline CDR1 and CDR2: LNHDA and SQIVND (reference sequence). Written as DNA, the CDR3 is TGTGCCAGTAAAAATCAGGTCTCGGGGTCCTACGAGCAGTACTTC. Its translation: CASKNQVSGSYEQYF.

The chain couples TRBV5-6 to TRBJ1-5, with D possibly matching TRBD1 (5 bases). Germline assignment: CDR1 SGHDT and CDR2 YYEEEE. The CDR3 loop spans 14 amino acids. V gave up 4 bases and J gave up 0 bases, with 8 bases separating them. The CDR3 DNA follows: TGTGCCAGCAGCCGGGACGGTAGCAATCAGCCCCAGCATTTT. Its protein is CASSRDGSNQPQHF.

This clone was recorded only once. The gene calls are TRBV5-6 and TRBJ1-4; D remains ambiguous. Germline CDR1 SGHDT, CDR2 YYEEEE. The CDR3 has 14 amino acids. The V and J ends lost 4 bases and 13 bases respectively, with 20 bases between them. The CDR3 loop is CASSGATLNDRLFF. The CDR3 region has the DNA TGTGCCAGCAGCGGCGCCACCCTTAATGATCGACTGTTTTTT.

The chain uses TRBV5-1 and TRBJ2-1; D is perhaps TRBD1 (6 bases). CDR3 length: 12 amino acids. Between the trimmed V and J ends, which lost 3 bases and 10 bases, there was a span of 11 bases. Germline V gene sequence: CDR1 SGHRS, CDR2 YFSETQ. In DNA, the CDR3 is TGCGCCAGCAGCTCGACAGGACCCGAGCAGTTCTTC. It codes for CASSSTGPEQFF.

This chain joins TRBV27 and TRBJ2-5, with a weak D call TRBD1 (6 bases). The CDR3 spans 16 residues. Looked up from germline, CDR1 is MNHEY and CDR2 is SMNVEV (reference sequence). V was trimmed by 6 bases and J by 4 bases, leaving 21 bases between them. CDR3 sequence: CASSPIGTRSGETQYF. DNA of the CDR3: TGTGCCAGCAGCCCGATTGGGACACGCTCAGGAGAGACCCAGTACTTC.

The chain links TRBV2 to TRBJ1-1; 9 nucleotides match TRBD1. The CDR3 consists of 15 residues. Germline lookup yields CDR1 SNHLY and CDR2 FYNNEI. The V gene end was trimmed by 6 bases and the J gene end by 7 bases; junction bases not matched to a gene: 12. CDR3 bases: TGTGCCAGCAGCCTTAAACAGGGGGCGAGAGATGAAGCTTTCTTT. Its protein is CASSLKQGARDEAFF.

The chain couples TRBV7-9 to TRBJ2-2; D not certain. CDR1 and CDR2 from the germline V gene are SEHNR and FQNEAQ (reference sequence). Trimming took off 3 bases at V and 0 bases at J, with 8 bases between the two ends. The CDR3 is 15 residues long. CDR3 DNA sequence: TGTGCCAGCAGCTTTGGCTCCGCGAACACCGGGGAGCTGTTTTTT. Its translation: CASSFGSANTGELFF.

The rearrangement joins TRBV19 to TRBJ1-6; TRBD1 is a possible D gene (5 bases). CDR3 length equals 16 residues. Trimming left V 1 base short and J 8 bases short, with 15 bases between. Germline loops: CDR1 LNHDA, CDR2 SQIVND (reference sequence). CDR3 sequence reads: CASSIVFPGHDSPLHF. Written as DNA, the CDR3 is TGTGCCAGTAGTATAGTTTTTCCAGGACATGATTCACCCCTCCACTTT.

This chain uses TRBV6-1 with TRBJ2-2; D is unresolved. The V and J ends lost 1 base and 4 bases respectively, with 10 bases between them. The germline V gene has CDR1 MNHNS and CDR2 SASEGT. CDR3 length: 15 residues. CDR3 bases: TGTGCCAGCAGTGAAGATCCAGGCCTCACCGGGGAGCTGTTTTTT. Translated, it gives CASSEDPGLTGELFF.

In its sample, this clone was seen a few times. This chain links TRBV6-5 with TRBJ2-7, with a weak D call TRBD1 (6 bases). This CDR3 contains 14 residues. Trimming shortened V by 1 base and J by 3 bases, and 10 bases separated the two germline ends. Germline lookup yields CDR1 MNHEY and CDR2 SVGAGI. The CDR3 here is CASSYLTGSYEQYF. CDR3 in DNA: TGTGCCAGCAGTTACTTGACAGGTAGCTACGAGCAGTACTTC.

The V and J genes are TRBV6-2 or TRBV6-3 and TRBJ2-3; D perhaps matches TRBD1 (6 bases). The V and J ends lost 0 bases and 0 bases respectively, with 25 bases between them. The germline V gene encodes CDR1 MNHEY and CDR2 SVGEGT. The CDR3 covers 21 residues. CDR3 region: CASSYSEDSSNDIESTDTQYF. In DNA, the CDR3 is TGTGCCAGCAGTTACTCGGAGGACAGTAGCAACGACATTGAAAGCACAGATACGCAGTATTTT.

The chain recombines TRBV5-1 with TRBJ1-2, with 11 nucleotides matching TRBD1. This CDR3 has 16 residues. The V gene's germline CDR1 is SGHRS and CDR2 YFSETQ. The ends lost 4 bases at V and 3 bases at J; junction bases unmatched: 8. The CDR3, as DNA: TGCGCCAGCAGCCTAGGACAGGGGGCCTCCTACTATGGCTACACCTTC. It specifies CASSLGQGASYYGYTF.

This clone was counted once. The V gene is TRBV6-5, the J gene TRBJ1-5, with D tentatively TRBD1 (5 bases). This CDR3 has 15 residues. With 6 bases removed from V and 0 bases from J, the gap between germline ends came to 12 bases. CDR1 and CDR2 from the germline V gene are MNHEY and SVGAGI. DNA for the CDR3: TGTGCCAGCAGGGCACTCAGGGATAGCAATCAGCCCCAGCATTTT. It specifies CASRALRDSNQPQHF.

The V gene is TRBV3-1 (or the pseudogene TRBV3-2), the J gene TRBJ2-5, with D maybe TRBD2 (5 bases). CDR3 length: 16 amino acids. Germline V gene lookup returns CDR1 LGHDT and CDR2 YNNKEL (reference sequence). V was shortened by 5 bases and J by 2 bases, with 18 bases between the two germline ends. This CDR3 is CASSSLLRVTQETQYF. Here the CDR3 DNA reads TGTGCCAGCAGCTCCCTCCTGCGGGTCACTCAAGAGACCCAGTACTTC.

The genes are TRBV6-5 and TRBJ1-2; a weak D match, TRBD1 (6 bases). The V gene lost 6 bases and the J gene lost 4 bases, with 15 bases spanning the gap. The CDR3 sequence is 14 residues long. Germline V gene data show CDR1 as MNHEY and CDR2 as SVGAGI. The DNA for the CDR3 is TGTGCCAGCAGGGTACCAGGGGCCAGCTATGGCTACACCTTC. It yields the protein CASRVPGASYGYTF.

For the CDR3, the DNA is TGTGCCTGTTGGACAGGGTCGTACGAGCAGTACTTC. This codes for CACWTGSYEQYF. The chain joins TRBV2 to TRBJ2-7; 8 nucleotides match TRBD1. Germline V gives CDR1 SNHLY, CDR2 FYNNEI. V shed 11 bases and J 4 bases; nucleotides not matched to a gene: 7. This CDR3 comprises 12 residues. The full variable domain, with the rest looked up from reference TRBV2 and TRBJ2-7, is EPEVTQTPSHQVTQMGQEVILRCVPISNHLYFYWYRQILGQKVEFLVSFYNNEISEKSEIFDDQFSVERPDGSNFTLKIRSTKLEDSAMYFCACWTGSYEQYFGPGTRLTVT.

The V call is TRBV5-1, the J call TRBJ1-1; possible D gene TRBD1, 5 bases. Germline V CDR1 and CDR2: SGHRS, YFSETQ. Trimming removed 0 bases at V and 5 bases at J, with 8 bases between. The CDR3 loop spans 13 amino acids. CDR3 bases: TGCGCCAGCAGCTTGGCAACAGGTACTGAAGCTTTCTTT. This sequence encodes CASSLATGTEAFF. The whole variable domain, filled in from reference TRBV5-1 and TRBJ1-1, reads KAGVTQTPRYLIKTRGQQVTLSCSPISGHRSVSWYQQTPGQGLQFLFEYFSETQRNKGNFPGRFSGRQFSNSRSEMNVSTLELGDSALYLCASSLATGTEAFFGQGTRLTVV.

The V call is TRBV3-1 (or the pseudogene TRBV3-2), the J call TRBJ2-3; D might be TRBD2 (5 bases). CDR1 is LGHDT and CDR2 is YNNKEL in the germline V gene (reference sequence). This CDR3 is 15 amino acids long. V gave up 2 bases and J gave up 2 bases, with 11 bases separating them. The CDR3 here is CASSQLVGNTDTQYF. CDR3 coding DNA: TGTGCCAGCAGCCAACTAGTCGGGAACACAGATACGCAGTATTTT.

The chain joins TRBV12-3 or TRBV12-4 to TRBJ2-1; unclear D gene. The ends were cut back, 6 bases at V and 4 bases at J, with 10 bases in the middle. The CDR3 sequence is 13 residues long. CDR3 loop: CASSGRFYNEQFF. The CDR3 DNA sequence: TGTGCCAGCAGCGGACGGTTTTACAATGAGCAGTTCTTC.

Only one count was recorded for this clone. V and J are TRBV15 and TRBJ1-2; 8 nucleotides align to TRBD1. CDR1 is LNHNV and CDR2 is YYDKDF in the germline V gene (reference sequence). This CDR3 is 14 amino acids long. V dropped 1 base and J dropped 7; count of bases not matched to a gene: 5. The CDR3, as DNA: TGTGCCACCAGCAGAGGCCCGACAGGGGTTGGCTACACCTTC. This codes for CATSRGPTGVGYTF.

This rearrangement joins TRBV2 to TRBJ1-2, with D possibly matching TRBD1 (6 bases). The CDR3 consists of 13 residues. The germline gives CDR1 SNHLY, CDR2 FYNNEI. The ends were cut back, 7 bases at V and 8 bases at J, with 17 bases in the middle. Here the CDR3 reads CASTAPGDLGYTF. The CDR3 DNA sequence: TGTGCCAGCACCGCCCCAGGGGACCTGGGCTACACCTTC.

This clone was recorded once. J is TRBJ2-3 and V is TRBV5-4, with a tentative D call TRBD1 (6 bases). The CDR3 spans 11 residues. CDR1 is SGHNT, CDR2 YYREEE, per germline (reference sequence). CDR3 protein: CGAGDTDTQYF. CDR3 bases: TGTGGGGCAGGGGATACAGATACGCAGTATTTT.

The chain links TRBV3-1 (or the pseudogene TRBV3-2) to TRBJ2-7; possibly TRBD2 for D (6 bases). Germline V gene sequence: CDR1 LGHDT, CDR2 YNNKEL (reference sequence). The length of the CDR3 is 16 residues. The V gene lost 1 base and the J gene lost 0 bases, with 13 bases spanning the gap. CDR3 nucleotide sequence: TGTGCCAGCAGCCAAGTTGCGGGGCGGCGCTCCTACGAGCAGTACTTC. Residues: CASSQVAGRRSYEQYF.

This clone was seen a handful of times. The rearrangement joins TRBV5-1 to TRBJ2-7; D may match TRBD1 or TRBD2 (5 bases each). The CDR3 contains 18 residues. Germline lookup yields CDR1 SGHRS and CDR2 YFSETQ. With 0 bases removed from V and 3 bases from J, the gap between germline ends came to 22 bases. The CDR3: CASSLEGSGTLTYYEQYF. The CDR3 bases are TGCGCCAGCAGCTTGGAAGGCTCTGGGACCCTAACATACTACGAGCAGTACTTC.

This CDR3 is CASSLVGGETEAFF. The CDR3 coding sequence is TGTGCCAGCAGCTTAGTAGGAGGGGAGACTGAAGCTTTCTTT. The chain combines TRBV11-2 with TRBJ1-1; D might be TRBD1 (5 bases). Germline V gene sequence: CDR1 SGHAT, CDR2 FQNNGV. V shed 1 base and J shed 5 bases, with 11 bases lying between them. The CDR3 runs 14 residues. Using reference TRBV11-2 and TRBJ1-1 for the parts outside the CDR3, the full variable domain is EAGVAQSPRYKIIEKRQSVAFWCNPISGHATLYWYQQILGQGPKLLIQFQNNGVVDDSQLPKDRFSAERLKGVDSTLKIQPAKLEDSAVYLCASSLVGGETEAFFGQGTRLTVV.

This clone was recorded once. The chain combines TRBV19 with TRBJ1-1; TRBD1 agrees at 8 bases. The V gene end was trimmed by 4 bases and the J gene end by 4 bases; junction bases not matched to a gene: 2. There are 13 residues in the CDR3. The germline gives CDR1 LNHDA, CDR2 SQIVND (reference sequence). The CDR3, as DNA: TGTGCCAGTAGTACCACAGGGGGCACTGAAGCTTTCTTT. Protein: CASSTTGGTEAFF.